This entry lists 26 T cell receptor beta chains sequenced from one sample in a study of T cell responses to AZD1222 COVID-19 vaccine. Using immunoSEQ multiplex PCR, the repertoire was profiled, and TCRdb retains in-frame clones only, with some absent. This sample has about 93,000 clones, with approximately 89% found just once. This sample comprised peripheral blood, obtained on day 0 of MenACWY control vaccination. Receptors were obtained from an adult in good health.

The DNA of the CDR3 is TGCAGCGTTGTTGGGGGACAGGGGACTCCTCCCTACGAGCAGTACTTC. This codes for CSVVGGQGTPPYEQYF. The chain uses TRBV29-1 and TRBJ2-7; 10 bases line up with TRBD1. There are 16 residues in the CDR3. Germline trimming cut 4 bases from V and 2 bases from J; bases unmatched to any gene: 11. Germline CDR1 reads SQVTM; CDR2 reads ANQGSEA.

The chain joins TRBV2 to TRBJ2-5; D is unresolved. This CDR3 region has 15 residues. The germline CDR1 and CDR2 sequences are SNHLY and FYNNEI. Trimming left V 3 bases short and J 3 bases short, with 14 bases between. CDR3 in DNA: TGTGCCAGCAGTGACTACGGAGTGCTGGAAGAGACCCAGTACTTC. Protein sequence: CASSDYGVLEETQYF.

The chain carries TRBV30 and TRBJ1-6; no clear D gene. V lost 0 bases and J 14 bases, leaving 11 bases between the germline ends. CDR1 and CDR2 from the germline V gene are GTSNPN and SVGIG (reference sequence). The CDR3 extends over 12 amino acids. CDR3 loop: CAWSVTGLTLHF. Written as DNA, the CDR3 is TGTGCCTGGAGTGTAACGGGTTTAACCCTCCACTTT. The variable domain in full, with the rest retrieved from reference TRBV30 and TRBJ1-6, is SQTIHQWPATLVQPVGSPLSLECTVEGTSNPNLYWYRQAAGRGLQLLFYSVGIGQISSEVPQNLSASRPQDRQFILSSKKLLLSDSGFYLCAWSVTGLTLHFGNGTRLTVT.

The chain recombines TRBV7-4 with TRBJ2-2, with a possible D match to TRBD1 (5 bases). Germline V gene sequence: CDR1 SGHVT, CDR2 SQSDAQ. With 7 bases removed from V and 3 bases from J, the gap between germline ends came to 18 bases. The CDR3 is made up of 16 amino acids. CDR3 DNA sequence: TGTGCCAGCATCTACCACAGGCGTGAGTACACCGGGGAGCTGTTTTTT. It specifies CASIYHRREYTGELFF. Full variable domain (remainder filled in from reference TRBV7-4 and TRBJ2-2): GAGVSQSPRYKVAKRGRDVALRCDSISGHVTLYWYRQTLGQGSEVLTYSQSDAQRDKSGRPSGRFSAERPERSVSTLKIQRTEQGDSAVYLCASIYHRREYTGELFFGEGSRLTVL.

This clone has just one count. This sequence joins TRBV4-3 and TRBJ2-1, with D unresolved. Per germline, CDR1 LGHNA and CDR2 YSLEER. The CDR3 is 15 amino acids. V gave up 0 bases and J gave up 11 bases, with 17 bases separating them. CDR3 loop: CASSQDSTRREQQFF. CDR3 sequence (DNA): TGCGCCAGCAGCCAAGATTCGACCCGCCGAGAGCAGCAGTTCTTC.

This chain links TRBV7-2 with TRBJ2-1, with a tentative D call TRBD2 (6 bases). Germline CDR1 SGHTA, CDR2 FQGNSA. The CDR3 has 14 residues. The V end lost 3 bases, the J end lost 4 bases, and 10 bases lay between the germline ends. CDR3 protein: CASSLQGLYNEQFF. The CDR3, as DNA: TGTGCCAGCAGCTTGCAGGGACTGTACAATGAGCAGTTCTTC.

This clone appeared once. The chain is built from TRBV2 and TRBJ1-2; TRBD1 aligns across 9 bases. This CDR3 has 13 amino acids. The germline V gene encodes CDR1 SNHLY and CDR2 FYNNEI. The junction had 5 bases not matched to a gene; V was cut back by 6 bases and J by 6 bases. The CDR3 region is CASRAWTGDGYTF. The CDR3 DNA follows: TGTGCCAGCAGGGCTTGGACAGGGGATGGCTACACCTTC.

The V and J genes are TRBV3-1 (or the pseudogene TRBV3-2) and TRBJ1-1; D gene uncertain. The length of the CDR3 is 14 residues. From germline, CDR1 is LGHDT and CDR2 YNNKEL (reference sequence). Trimming pared 4 bases from V and 0 bases from J, leaving 9 bases between. The CDR3 nucleotides read TGTGCCAGCAGCCCACGGAACATGAACACTGAAGCTTTCTTT. Translation gives CASSPRNMNTEAFF.

The V and J genes are TRBV5-1 and TRBJ1-5; tentative D call: TRBD1 (5 bases). This CDR3 is 15 amino acids long. V lost 0 bases to trimming and J lost 4 bases, with 11 bases between them. CDR1 is SGHRS and CDR2 is YFSETQ in the germline V gene. CDR3 sequence: CASSLEVGGNQPQHF. CDR3 nucleotide sequence: TGCGCCAGCAGCTTGGAAGTGGGGGGGAATCAGCCCCAGCATTTT.

This clone was counted once. This CDR3 is CASKDQRGVETQYF. The CDR3 DNA sequence: TGTGCCAGCAAAGACCAGCGGGGAGTGGAGACCCAGTACTTC. This chain joins TRBV6-5 and TRBJ2-5; 7 bases align to TRBD2. Per the germline V gene, CDR1 is MNHEY and CDR2 is SVGAGI. The CDR3 contains 14 residues. V was clipped by 7 bases and J by 5 bases; unmatched bases: 10.

This clone was recorded only once. The chain recombines TRBV5-6 with TRBJ2-1, with 8 nucleotides matching TRBD2. CDR1 is SGHDT, CDR2 YYEEEE, per germline. The J segment lost 0 bases and the V segment lost 0 bases, leaving 2 bases of the junction unmatched. The CDR3 loop spans 16 amino acids. The CDR3 DNA follows: TGTGCCAGCAGCTTGGGCGGGGGGAGCTCCTACAATGAGCAGTTCTTC. It yields the protein CASSLGGGSSYNEQFF. Together with reference TRBV5-6 and TRBJ2-1, the CDR3 gives the full variable domain: DAGVTQSPTHLIKTRGQQVTLRCSPKSGHDTVSWYQQALGQGPQFIFQYYEEEERQRGNFPDRFSGHQFPNYSSELNVNALLLGDSALYLCASSLGGGSSYNEQFFGPGTRLTVL.

V usage is TRBV3-1 (or the pseudogene TRBV3-2) and J usage is TRBJ1-1; D may be TRBD1 (6 bases). V was trimmed by 6 bases and J by 11 bases, leaving 16 bases between them. The CDR3 loop spans 12 amino acids. In germline, CDR1 is LGHDT, CDR2 YNNKEL (reference sequence). The CDR3 region is CASSSRGAGAFF. The CDR3 nucleotides are TGTGCCAGCAGTTCCCGGGGGGCCGGGGCTTTCTTT.

This sequence joins TRBV7-9 and TRBJ2-1, with 9 bases that match TRBD2. V gave up 2 bases and J gave up 5 bases; unmatched junction bases: 10. In germline, CDR1 is SEHNR, CDR2 FQNEAQ (reference sequence). The CDR3 has 17 amino acids. CDR3 in amino acids: CASSLYGSGGLNNEQFF. In DNA form, the CDR3 reads TGTGCCAGCAGCTTATACGGTAGCGGGGGACTCAACAATGAGCAGTTCTTC.

This rearrangement joins TRBV7-2 to TRBJ2-1; tentative D call: TRBD1 (6 bases). The germline CDR1 and CDR2 sequences are SGHTA and FQGNSA. The V end lost 5 bases, the J end lost 7 bases, and 12 bases lay between the germline ends. CDR3 length: 13 amino acids. For the CDR3, the DNA is TGTGCCAGCAGCCCCGAGAGGGGGAATGAGCAGTTCTTC. Translating it yields CASSPERGNEQFF. Full variable domain (remainder filled in from reference TRBV7-2 and TRBJ2-1): GAGVSQSPSNKVTEKGKDVELRCDPISGHTALYWYRQSLGQGLEFLIYFQGNSAPDKSGLPSDRFSAERTGGSVSTLTIQRTQQEDSAVYLCASSPERGNEQFFGPGTRLTVL.

CDR3 nucleotides: TGTGCCAGCAGTTACTCGTTAGGGACAGATCAAGAGACCCAGTACTTC. This sequence encodes CASSYSLGTDQETQYF. This sequence joins TRBV6-5 and TRBJ2-5; the match to TRBD1 covers 7 bases. The germline gives CDR1 MNHEY, CDR2 SVGAGI. V trimming: 0 bases; J trimming: 2 bases; junction bases outside the gene matches: 6. CDR3 length equals 16 residues.

The V call is TRBV18, the J call TRBJ2-3; 9 nucleotides align to TRBD2. CDR3 size: 16 residues. Trimming removed 0 bases from V and 4 bases from J; junction bases left unmatched: 5. The germline gives CDR1 KGHSH, CDR2 LQKENI. Here the CDR3 DNA reads TGTGCCAGCTCACCACCGGGCCAGCGGGGGGCAGATACGCAGTATTTT. It translates to CASSPPGQRGADTQYF.

The chain has TRBV5-4 and TRBJ2-5; no clear D gene. The ends were cut back, 4 bases at V and 1 base at J, with 11 bases in the middle. From germline, CDR1 is SGHNT and CDR2 YYREEE (reference sequence). This CDR3 has 14 residues. CDR3 amino acids: CASSPGRSQETQYF. The CDR3 nucleotides read TGTGCCAGCAGCCCCGGGCGCAGCCAAGAGACCCAGTACTTC.

The chain's CDR3 is CASAGGLANYGYTF. CDR3 in DNA: TGTGCTTCCGCCGGGGGCCTAGCTAACTATGGCTACACCTTC. The chain uses TRBV9 and TRBJ1-2; a weak D match, TRBD1 (6 bases). From germline, CDR1 is SGDLS and CDR2 YYNGEE. CDR3 size: 14 residues.

The chain uses TRBV9 and TRBJ2-7; D is unclear. The CDR3 loop spans 14 amino acids. Germline values: CDR1 SGDLS, CDR2 YYNGEE. V lost 1 base and J lost 3, with 11 bases in between. In DNA, the CDR3 is TGTGCCAGCAGCGTAAGCTGGGGAAACTACGAGCAGTACTTC. Protein: CASSVSWGNYEQYF.

This chain joins TRBV5-1 and TRBJ1-6; 12 bases match TRBD1. The CDR3 contains 17 residues. The junction had 12 bases not matched to a gene; V was cut back by 4 bases and J by 10 bases. Germline assignment: CDR1 SGHRS and CDR2 YFSETQ. The CDR3 DNA reads TGCGCCAGCAGCCGTGCGGCGGGGGGACAGGGGGCGTCACCCCTCCACTTT. Translated: CASSRAAGGQGASPLHF. Filled out from reference TRBV5-1 and TRBJ1-6, the complete variable domain reads KAGVTQTPRYLIKTRGQQVTLSCSPISGHRSVSWYQQTPGQGLQFLFEYFSETQRNKGNFPGRFSGRQFSNSRSEMNVSTLELGDSALYLCASSRAAGGQGASPLHFGNGTRLTVT.

The V gene is TRBV5-5, the J gene TRBJ1-1; D uncertain. The V gene lost 0 bases and the J gene lost 4 bases, with 10 bases spanning the gap. CDR3 length equals 14 residues. Germline loops: CDR1 SGHKS, CDR2 YYEKEE (reference sequence). This CDR3 reads CASSLDPFGTEAFF. CDR3 DNA: TGTGCCAGCAGCTTGGACCCGTTTGGCACTGAAGCTTTCTTT.

This sequence joins TRBV27 and TRBJ1-2; D is possibly TRBD1 (6 bases). Deletions cut 5 bases from V and 6 bases from J, with 16 bases between. Looked up from germline, CDR1 is MNHEY and CDR2 is SMNVEV (reference sequence). The CDR3 loop spans 14 amino acids. CDR3 sequence reads: CASSPTQGFDGYTF. CDR3 DNA sequence: TGTGCCAGCAGTCCCACCCAGGGGTTCGATGGCTACACCTTC.

The V call is TRBV5-4, the J call TRBJ2-3; 7 nucleotides line up with TRBD2. J lost 0 bases, V lost 2 bases, and 0 bases had no gene match. Germline V CDR1 and CDR2: SGHNT, YYREEE (reference sequence). The CDR3 is made up of 14 amino acids. The DNA for the CDR3 is TGTGCCAGCAGCTTAGCGGGGAGCACAGATACGCAGTATTTT. Its translation is CASSLAGSTDTQYF.

The chain employs TRBV4-3 and TRBJ2-3, with D perhaps matching TRBD2 (7 bases). V lost 0 bases, J lost 4 bases, and 14 bases lay in between. CDR1 LGHNA and CDR2 YSLEER come from the germline V gene. CDR3 size: 16 residues. The DNA for the CDR3 is TGCGCCAGCAGCCAAGATTACGGGGGGCGGTCAGATACGCAGTATTTT. Protein: CASSQDYGGRSDTQYF.

V and J are TRBV11-3 and TRBJ1-2, with a weak D call TRBD1 (5 bases). Trimming stripped 7 bases from V and 8 bases from J, with 17 bases between. The CDR3 covers 13 residues. Germline V gene data show CDR1 as SGHNT and CDR2 as YENEEA. Written as DNA, the CDR3 is TGTGCCAGCAACCGTGGCAGGGATGAGGGCTACACCTTC. Encoded protein: CASNRGRDEGYTF.

The chain employs TRBV21-1 and TRBJ1-2. TRBV21-1 is a pseudogene locus. The CDR3 loop spans 18 amino acids. The CDR3 spells CASSKVWGIDKTNYGYTF. The CDR3, as DNA: TGTGCCAGCAGCAAAGTATGGGGGATCGATAAAACTAACTATGGCTACACCTTC.